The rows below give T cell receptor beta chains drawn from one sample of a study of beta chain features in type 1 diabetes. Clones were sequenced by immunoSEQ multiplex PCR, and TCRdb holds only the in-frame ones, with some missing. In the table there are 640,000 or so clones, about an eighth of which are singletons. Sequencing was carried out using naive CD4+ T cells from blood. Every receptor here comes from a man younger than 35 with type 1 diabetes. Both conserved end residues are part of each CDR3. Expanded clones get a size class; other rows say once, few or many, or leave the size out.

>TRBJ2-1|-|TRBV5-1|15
CASSTTSGGVEEQFF
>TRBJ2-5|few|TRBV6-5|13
CASSYGGLETQYF
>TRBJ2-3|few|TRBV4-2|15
CASSQDRDRTDTQYF
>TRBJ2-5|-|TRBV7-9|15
CASSLFRGASETQYF
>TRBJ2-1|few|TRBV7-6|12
CASSQPGLHQFF
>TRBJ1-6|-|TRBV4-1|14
CASSPEADNSPLHF
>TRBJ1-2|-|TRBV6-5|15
CASSYSPGQAYGYTF
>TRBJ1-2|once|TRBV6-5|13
CASFPGGGYGYTF
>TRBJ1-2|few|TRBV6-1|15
CASSEKDNYYYGYTF
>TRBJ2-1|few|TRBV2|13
CASKLTAYNEQFF
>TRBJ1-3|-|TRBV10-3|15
CATQDTLGSGNTIYF
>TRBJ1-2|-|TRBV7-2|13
CASSLAGEFGYTF
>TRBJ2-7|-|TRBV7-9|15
CASSLRTDGNYEQYF
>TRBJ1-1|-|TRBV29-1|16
CSVEFELGPLDTEAFF
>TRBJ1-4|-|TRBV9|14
CASSVQGTNEKLFF
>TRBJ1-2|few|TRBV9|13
CASSVGGLDGYTF
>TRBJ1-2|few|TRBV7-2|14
CASSSGLFPYGYTF
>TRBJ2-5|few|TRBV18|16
CASSPEAPEWRETQYF
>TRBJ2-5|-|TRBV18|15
CASSPLVSSGETQYF
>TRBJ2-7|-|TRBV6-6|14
CASTYAGTGYEQYF
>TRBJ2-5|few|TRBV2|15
CASSVDRGGGETQYF
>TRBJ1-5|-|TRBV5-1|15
CASSLASHSNQPQHF
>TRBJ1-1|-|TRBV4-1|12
CASSQTDREAFF
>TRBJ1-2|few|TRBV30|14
CAWAVGTSNYGYTF
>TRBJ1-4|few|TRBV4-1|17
CASSQVDRRGLNEKLFF
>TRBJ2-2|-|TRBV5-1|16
CASSLRQGGHTGELFF
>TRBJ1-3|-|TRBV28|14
CASNVGVGGNTIYF
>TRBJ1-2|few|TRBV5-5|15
CASSPTTGGDYGYTF
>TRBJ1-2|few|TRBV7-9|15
CASSRQVVLEYGYTF
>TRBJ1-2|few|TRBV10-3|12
CAISFREGGYTF
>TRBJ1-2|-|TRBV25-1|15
CASSVPTGGIYGYTF
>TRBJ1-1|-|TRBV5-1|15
CASSLKPPGQTEAFF
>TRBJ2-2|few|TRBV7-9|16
CASSLDGRSNTGELFF
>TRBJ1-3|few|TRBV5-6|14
CASSLDRGGNTIYF
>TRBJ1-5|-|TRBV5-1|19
CASSLEPAGTGGGNQPQHF
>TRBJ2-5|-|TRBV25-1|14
CASSARGGEETQYF
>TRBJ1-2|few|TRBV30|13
CAWNPGHTYGYTF
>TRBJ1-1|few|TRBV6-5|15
CASSRQGIVKTEAFF
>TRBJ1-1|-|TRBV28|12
CASGPGITEAFF
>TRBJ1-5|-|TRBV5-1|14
CASSLVSSNQPQHF
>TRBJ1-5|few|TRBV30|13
CAWRSYSNQPQHF
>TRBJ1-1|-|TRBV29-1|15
CSVDRQGLTNTEAFF